The rows below give T cell receptor beta chains drawn from one sample of a study of cytomegalovirus exposure and HLA in healthy donors. Here immunoSEQ multiplex PCR was the method, and the copy in TCRdb shows in-frame clones only, minus some. The sample holds 180,000 or so clones; around 76% are singletons and the top ten take over 1.5%. The sequenced sample consisted of PBMCs. The source of these receptors is a man between 35 and 55 years old in good health and CMV-seronegative. Both conserved end residues are part of each CDR3. A D gene is named only where the DNA matches it firmly. The size of a clone is reported for some rows only, either as once, few or many, or as a class for expanded clones.

.	.	TRBV7-2	TRBJ2-1	CASSRTLVLGHNEQFF	TGTGCCAGCAGCCGGACTCTAGTTCTCGGCCACAATGAGCAGTTCTTC
.	.	TRBV21-1	TRBJ2-1	CASSKGGLERSSYNEQFF	TGTGCCAGCAGCAAAGGAGGGTTGGAGCGGAGCTCCTACAATGAGCAGTTCTTC
.	.	TRBV11-2	TRBJ2-7	CASSRLDSSYEQYF	TGTGCCAGCAGCCGCTTGGACAGCTCCTACGAGCAGTACTTC
.	.	TRBV6-1	TRBJ1-4	CASSAGGNEKLFF	TGTGCCAGCAGTGCGGGTGGGAATGAAAAACTGTTTTTT
.	.	TRBV18	TRBJ2-3	CASSPLAAFTDTQYF	TGTGCCAGCTCACCACTAGCGGCGTTCACAGATACGCAGTATTTT
.	TRBD1	TRBV7-9	TRBJ2-7	CASSLGQGPSEQYF	TGTGCCAGCAGCTTGGGACAGGGGCCCTCCGAGCAGTACTTC
.	.	TRBV9	TRBJ2-1	CASSVLQDSYNEQFF	TGTGCCAGCAGCGTGCTTCAGGACTCCTACAATGAGCAGTTCTTC
.	TRBD2	TRBV4-2	TRBJ2-5	CASSQDSGREGETQYF	TGTGCCAGCAGCCAAGATAGTGGCAGGGAGGGGGAGACCCAGTACTTC
few	.	TRBV6-4	TRBJ2-2	CASSPQRNTGELFF	TGTGCCAGCAGTCCACAACGCAACACCGGGGAGCTGTTTTTT
.	TRBD1	TRBV5-1	TRBJ1-2	CASGTGVSSHYTF	TGCGCCAGCGGGACAGGGGTTTCATCCCACTACACCTTC
.	TRBD1	TRBV14	TRBJ1-1	CASSSKRTGTEAFF	TGTGCCAGCAGCTCAAAACGGACAGGAACTGAAGCTTTCTTT
.	TRBD2	TRBV28	TRBJ2-7	CASSLGGSLYEQYF	TGTGCCAGCAGTTTGGGAGGGTCCCTTTACGAGCAGTACTTC
.	TRBD1	TRBV27	TRBJ2-7	CARPGQGALPYEQYF	TGTGCCAGGCCGGGACAGGGGGCGCTCCCTTACGAGCAGTACTTC
.	.	TRBV19	TRBJ1-1	CASSMIDRLNTEAFF	TGTGCCAGTAGTATGATTGACAGGCTGAACACTGAAGCTTTCTTT
.	.	TRBV6-5	TRBJ1-2	CATGGGHNYGYTF	TGTGCCACAGGCGGGGGCCATAACTATGGCTACACCTTC
few	.	TRBV5-1	TRBJ1-1	CASNGGGLNTEAFF	TGCGCCAGCAATGGGGGGGGGCTTAACACTGAAGCTTTCTTT
.	.	TRBV30	TRBJ1-6	CAWSVPVNNSPLHF	TGTGCCTGGAGTGTCCCGGTCAATAATTCACCCCTCCACTTT
.	.	TRBV18	TRBJ2-1	CASSPSQGNNEQFF	TGTGCCAGCTCACCCTCGCAGGGTAACAATGAGCAGTTCTTC
.	TRBD1	TRBV27	TRBJ2-7	CASKGDDRGLYEQYF	TGTGCCAGCAAGGGAGATGACAGGGGGTTGTACGAGCAGTACTTC
few	.	TRBV18	TRBJ2-4	CASSPPYQENIQYF	TGTGCCAGCTCACCACCGTACCAGGAAAACATTCAGTACTTC
.	TRBD1	TRBV7-2	TRBJ1-3	CASSPRQGASGNTIYF	TGTGCCAGCAGCCCTAGGCAGGGGGCGTCCGGAAACACCATATATTTT
once	.	TRBV7-2	TRBJ2-5	CASSLQGIQETQYF	TGTGCCAGCAGCTTACAGGGTATCCAAGAGACCCAGTACTTC
.	.	TRBV4-1	TRBJ2-7	CASSRQDSGGYEQYF	TGCGCCAGCAGCCGGCAAGATTCCGGGGGCTACGAGCAGTACTTC
.	TRBD2	TRBV30	TRBJ2-5	CAWSSGLAGVETQYF	TGTGCCTGGAGCTCCGGACTAGCGGGAGTAGAGACCCAGTACTTC
.	TRBD2	TRBV5-1	TRBJ2-1	CASTPSSGNLNDEQFF	TGCGCCAGCACCCCTTCTAGCGGAAACTTAAACGATGAGCAGTTCTTC
.	.	TRBV7-2	TRBJ1-6	CASSLWAGSYNSPLHF	TGTGCCAGCAGCTTATGGGCAGGCTCCTATAATTCACCCCTCCACTTT
.	TRBD1	TRBV28	TRBJ1-5	CASSSGQGGRPQHF	TGTGCCAGCAGTTCAGGACAGGGTGGACGGCCCCAGCATTTT
.	TRBD2	TRBV5-4	TRBJ2-3	CASSLRRGGSTDTQYF	TGTGCCAGCAGCTTAAGGCGGGGGGGTAGCACAGATACGCAGTATTTT
.	.	TRBV19	TRBJ1-2	CASMSVANYGYTF	TGTGCCAGTATGAGCGTCGCTAACTATGGCTACACCTTC
.	TRBD2	TRBV5-1	TRBJ2-5	CASSLGLAETRETQYF	TGCGCCAGCAGCTTGGGACTAGCGGAGACGAGGGAGACCCAGTACTTC
few	TRBD1	TRBV7-2	TRBJ1-2	CAKETGGYGYTF	TGTGCCAAAGAAACAGGGGGCTATGGCTACACCTTC
.	TRBD1	TRBV29-1	TRBJ1-2	CSVEVSGTVGNYGYTF	TGCAGCGTTGAAGTTTCGGGGACAGTAGGTAACTATGGCTACACCTTC
.	.	TRBV7-2	TRBJ1-1	CASSLGGRGRQGITEAFF	TGTGCCAGCAGCTTAGGGGGGAGGGGTCGGCAGGGGATCACTGAAGCTTTCTTT
.	TRBD1	TRBV29-1	TRBJ1-6	CSVGTGRNSPLHF	TGCAGCGTTGGGACAGGGCGTAATTCACCCCTCCACTTT
.	.	TRBV6-4	TRBJ1-3	CASSNPHGGGGGNTIYF	TGTGCCAGCAGTAACCCTCATGGGGGAGGAGGTGGAAACACCATATATTTT
.	.	TRBV7-9	TRBJ1-5	CASGQIRGSNQPQHF	TGTGCCAGCGGACAAATCAGGGGTAGCAATCAGCCCCAGCATTTT
.	TRBD2	TRBV10-3	TRBJ2-3	CAMKLAVETDTQYF	TGTGCCATGAAACTAGCGGTGGAAACAGATACGCAGTATTTT
once	TRBD2	TRBV19	TRBJ2-1	CASSIRDWAGVYNEQFF	TGTGCCAGTAGTATACGGGATTGGGCGGGAGTCTACAATGAGCAGTTCTTC
.	.	TRBV30	TRBJ1-2	CAWSFVRGAGYTF	TGTGCCTGGAGTTTCGTCCGGGGGGCCGGCTACACCTTC
.	.	TRBV7-8	TRBJ2-5	CASMGEQETQYF	TGTGCCAGCATGGGCGAACAAGAGACCCAGTACTTC
.	TRBD2	TRBV7-9	TRBJ2-3	CASRPAGGPSDTQYF	TGTGCCAGCAGACCAGCGGGGGGGCCGTCAGATACGCAGTATTTT
.	TRBD2	TRBV5-1	TRBJ2-5	CASSGSFSGGRSYQETQYF	TGCGCCAGCAGCGGATCATTTAGCGGGGGGCGGTCGTACCAAGAGACCCAGTACTTC
.	TRBD2	TRBV28	TRBJ2-7	CASSSLRTSGGRVEQYF	TGTGCCAGCAGTTCGTTACGGACTAGCGGAGGCAGGGTCGAGCAGTACTTC
.	.	TRBV30	TRBJ1-4	CAWSVDFTLREKLFF	TGTGCCTGGAGTGTAGATTTCACCCTGAGAGAAAAACTGTTTTTT
.	TRBD1	TRBV10-3	TRBJ2-7	CAISESIGTGDQYF	TGTGCCATCAGTGAGTCAATAGGGACAGGGGATCAGTACTTC
.	TRBD1	TRBV11-2	TRBJ1-1	CASTRDRRTEAFF	TGTGCCAGCACTCGGGACAGGAGAACTGAAGCTTTCTTT
.	TRBD1	TRBV7-8	TRBJ1-1	CASSLLGQSNTEAFF	TGTGCCAGCAGCTTATTGGGACAGTCGAACACTGAAGCTTTCTTT
.	TRBD1	TRBV19	TRBJ1-3	CASRQGAAGNTIYF	TGTGCCAGTAGGCAGGGGGCGGCTGGAAACACCATATATTTT
.	TRBD2	TRBV11-2	TRBJ2-7	CASSLGVAGVYEQYF	TGTGCCAGCAGCTTAGGGGTAGCGGGGGTATACGAGCAGTACTTC
once	.	TRBV5-1	TRBJ1-1	CASSSQGWEAFF	TGCGCCAGCAGCTCACAGGGATGGGAAGCTTTCTTT
.	.	TRBV6-1	TRBJ1-5	CASSDRAGKSNQPQHF	TGTGCCAGCAGTGATAGGGCAGGGAAGAGCAATCAGCCCCAGCATTTT
few	TRBD2	TRBV7-9	TRBJ2-5	CASPPSGGVLETQYF	TGTGCCAGTCCTCCTAGCGGGGGGGTGTTGGAGACCCAGTACTTC
few	.	TRBV7-9	TRBJ2-6	CASTQRSSGANVLTF	TGTGCCAGCACCCAGCGGTCCTCTGGGGCCAACGTCCTGACTTTC
.	.	TRBV13	TRBJ2-3	CASSSRFLGTDTQYF	TGTGCCAGCAGCTCCCGCTTTCTAGGCACAGATACGCAGTATTTT